This T cell receptor (beta chain) was found in a study of response to subunit inactivated influenza vaccine (dated by TCRdb to the late 2010s). The study in broad terms: Deep quantitative profiling of the T cell receptor repertoire was used in the study to follow responses to a trivalent subunit inactivated influenza vaccine.

The CDR3 contains 13 residues, cysteine and phenylalanine counted. The CDR3 DNA has 39 bases and is translated from base 1. V loses 7 bases, J loses 6 bases, and the germline ends lie 15 bases apart. Points the paper makes about the study in general: It was suggested by the authors that each seasonal influenza vaccination may recruit only a limited number of new T cells.

Libraries came from RT-PCR. Instrument on record: Illumina HiSeq 2500. Using fastp at Q25 and MiXCR, TCRdb reprocessed the public reads and kept productive beta chains. Each entry merges the rows of one CDR3 protein and shows their most common DNA and genes. Counted in this sample were about 800,000 distinct CDR3 sequences; 21% of them appeared once. The ten largest clonotypes hold 9.5% to 13% of the sample. At least ten counts were recorded for this clonotype. Which antigen it targets is not known. No qualities accompany the bases; no much larger clone lies one base away. The clonotype was recovered from a man aged 50-59 years who received an inactivated influenza vaccine. Donor details come from another sample of the same person, matched by shared clones. The chain is made from TRBV12-3 or TRBV12-4 and TRBJ1-1; matching of 6 bases hints at TRBD1 as the D gene. This specimen was PBMCs from blood, taken around 5 days after vaccination. The nucleotide sequence is TGTGCCAGCACAAAATCCAGGGGCTCTGAAGCTTTCTTT. Its amino acids are CASTKSRGSEAFF.